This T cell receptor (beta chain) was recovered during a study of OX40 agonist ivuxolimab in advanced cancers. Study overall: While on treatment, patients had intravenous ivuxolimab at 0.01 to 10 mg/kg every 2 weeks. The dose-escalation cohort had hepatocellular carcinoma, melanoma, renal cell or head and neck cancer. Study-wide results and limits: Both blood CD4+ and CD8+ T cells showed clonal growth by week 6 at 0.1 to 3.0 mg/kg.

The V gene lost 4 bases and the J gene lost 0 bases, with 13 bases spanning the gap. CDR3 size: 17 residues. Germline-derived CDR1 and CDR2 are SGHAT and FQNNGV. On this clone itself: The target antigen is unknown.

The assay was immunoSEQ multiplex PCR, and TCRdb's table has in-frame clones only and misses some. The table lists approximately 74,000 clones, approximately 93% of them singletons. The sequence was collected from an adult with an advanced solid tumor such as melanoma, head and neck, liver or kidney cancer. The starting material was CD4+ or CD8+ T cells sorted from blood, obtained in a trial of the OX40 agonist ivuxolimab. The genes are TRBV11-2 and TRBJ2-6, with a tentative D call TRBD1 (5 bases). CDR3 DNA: TGTGCCAGCAGCTCCCGGACACCTTCCTCTGGGGCCAACGTCCTGACTTTC. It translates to CASSSRTPSSGANVLTF.